The sequence of this TCR beta chain was determined in a study of early T cells in non-severe SARS-CoV-2 infection. Study overall: The authors sequenced bulk RNA from unsorted whole blood, leaving chains unpaired. Regarding the study as a whole: Private and CD4 specificities were missed by VDJdb matching, which favored anti-spike CD8 responses.

V was trimmed by 0 bases and J by 8 bases, leaving 7 bases between them. This CDR3 region has 12 residues. Germline V gene sequence: CDR1 KGHSH, CDR2 LQKENI. This clonotype was seen ten or more times. The antigen is unknown. Attached unique molecular identifiers marked individual cDNA molecules. TCRdb re-called the 5' RACE reads through MiXCR, storing one row per CDR3 protein. The sample records around 37,000 distinct CDR3 sequences, around 9% being singletons. This chain links TRBV18 with TRBJ1-2, with unresolved D. The sample consisted of whole blood. This sequence was found in an adult who was a healthcare worker with PCR-confirmed SARS-CoV-2 infection or an uninfected control (not recorded which). CDR3 coding DNA: TGTGCCAGCTCACCACCCGAGAGGGGCTACACCTTC. Its protein is CASSPPERGYTF.